This entry is about one T cell receptor (beta chain). Its cognate antigen is unknown. These data are taken from a study of lymphopenia after photon versus proton radiotherapy. Overall study results and limits: Survival link was tested only in deceased patients; proton benefit remains a possibility.

The V gene end was trimmed by 5 bases and the J gene end by 7 bases; junction bases not matched to a gene: 5. This CDR3 has 12 residues. The germline CDR1 and CDR2 sequences are SGHTA and FQGNSA. Here immunoSEQ multiplex PCR was the method, and the copy in TCRdb shows in-frame clones only, minus some. The sample has approximately 7,200 clones; about 88% are singletons. V and J are TRBV7-2 and TRBJ2-7, with 7 bases aligning to TRBD2. This specimen was peripheral blood, taken from a patient treated with photon-based radiotherapy. The receptor comes from a woman in her sixties or seventies with pancreatic cancer. The CDR3 nucleotides read TGTGCCAGCAGCGTGGACGGGAGGGAGCAGTACTTC. As protein: CASSVDGREQYF. Based on the CDR3 plus reference TRBV7-2 and TRBJ2-7, the full variable domain is GAGVSQSPSNKVTEKGKDVELRCDPISGHTALYWYRQSLGQGLEFLIYFQGNSAPDKSGLPSDRFSAERTGGSVSTLTIQRTQQEDSAVYLCASSVDGREQYFGPGTRLTVT.